These 8 T cell receptor beta chains originate from one sample sequenced in a study of blood T cell repertoires in COVID-19. Sequencing was performed with immunoSEQ multiplex PCR; in TCRdb, only in-frame clones are kept and a portion is missing. The sample records tens of thousands of clones, more than 70% being singletons. The sequenced sample was peripheral blood. These receptors were taken from an elderly woman with active COVID-19.

The chain employs TRBV15 and TRBJ1-5; 11 bases are shared with TRBD1. CDR1 and CDR2 (germline): LNHNV, YYDKDF (reference sequence). J lost 7 bases, V lost 4 bases, and 9 bases had no gene match. The CDR3 extends over 16 amino acids. Written as DNA, the CDR3 is TGTGCCACCAGCACCCCTGGGACAGGGGGGACCCAGCCCCAGCATTTT. It translates to CATSTPGTGGTQPQHF. Using reference TRBV15 and TRBJ1-5 for the parts outside the CDR3, the full variable domain is DAMVIQNPRYQVTQFGKPVTLSCSQTLNHNVMYWYQQKSSQAPKLLFHYYDKDFNNEADTPDNFQSRRPNTSFCFLDIRSPGLGDTAMYLCATSTPGTGGTQPQHFGDGTRLSIL.

This sequence joins TRBV5-5 and TRBJ1-1; D possibly corresponds to TRBD1 (5 bases). The V end lost 0 bases, the J end lost 3 bases, and 12 bases lay between the germline ends. The CDR3 runs to 15 residues. CDR1 SGHKS and CDR2 YYEKEE come from the germline V gene (reference sequence). CDR3 DNA: TGTGCCAGCAGCTTGGTTGCGGGGGAGGACACTGAAGCTTTCTTT. Translated, it gives CASSLVAGEDTEAFF.

The chain recombines TRBV9 with TRBJ2-3, with a tentative D call TRBD2 (5 bases). The germline V gene has CDR1 SGDLS and CDR2 YYNGEE. The CDR3 consists of 16 residues. Trimming took 3 bases from V and 6 from J, leaving 20 bases between them. CDR3 DNA sequence: TGTGCCAGCAGCGCCGGAGGCGGTGCCCCGGGGGATACGCAGTATTTT. Translating gives CASSAGGGAPGDTQYF.

This clone was observed a handful of times. The chain links TRBV11-2 to TRBJ2-7, with 8 bases matching TRBD2. The CDR3 extends over 15 amino acids. Germline loops: CDR1 SGHAT, CDR2 FQNNGV. V gave up 5 bases and J gave up 4 bases; unmatched junction bases: 10. CDR3 amino acids: CASSPGLAGTYEQYF. The CDR3 DNA reads as TGTGCCAGCAGCCCAGGACTAGCAGGGACGTACGAGCAGTACTTC. The whole variable domain, remainder taken from reference TRBV11-2 and TRBJ2-7, is EAGVAQSPRYKIIEKRQSVAFWCNPISGHATLYWYQQILGQGPKLLIQFQNNGVVDDSQLPKDRFSAERLKGVDSTLKIQPAKLEDSAVYLCASSPGLAGTYEQYFGPGTRLTVT.

This clone was seen many times. The V and J genes are TRBV6-5 and TRBJ1-1; no clear D. This CDR3 is 13 amino acids long. Trimming shortened V by 4 bases and J by 3 bases, and 9 bases separated the two germline ends. Looked up from germline, CDR1 is MNHEY and CDR2 is SVGAGI. CDR3 in DNA: TGTGCCAGCAGTTGGAGTACGGACACTGAAGCTTTCTTT. Its translation is CASSWSTDTEAFF.

This rearrangement joins TRBV7-2 to TRBJ2-1, with 7 bases identical to TRBD1. Looked up from germline, CDR1 is SGHTA and CDR2 is FQGNSA. V lost 5 bases to trimming and J lost 2 bases; unmatched junction nucleotides: 6. The CDR3 has 15 amino acids. This CDR3 reads CASSPDRATYNEQFF. CDR3 DNA sequence: TGTGCCAGCAGCCCCGACAGGGCCACCTACAATGAGCAGTTCTTC.

V is TRBV18 and J is TRBJ2-4, with D hard to call. The V gene's germline CDR1 is KGHSH and CDR2 LQKENI. Trimming stripped 6 bases from V and 0 bases from J, with 6 bases between. This CDR3 region has 13 residues. The CDR3 nucleotides are TGTGCCAGCTCTGAGGAAGCCAAAAACATTCAGTACTTC. Encoded protein: CASSEEAKNIQYF.

The J gene is TRBJ2-7, the V gene TRBV10-1; 7 bases are shared with TRBD2. Germline V lookup: CDR1 WNHNN, CDR2 SYGVQD (reference sequence). V trimming: 2 bases; J trimming: 6 bases; junction bases outside the gene matches: 13. CDR3 length: 16 residues. CDR3 sequence reads: CASSEKEASGLPEQYF. The DNA for the CDR3 is TGCGCCAGCAGTGAGAAGGAGGCTAGCGGCCTCCCCGAGCAGTACTTC.